This T cell receptor beta chain comes out of a study of response to subunit inactivated influenza vaccine. Study-level results: Authors suggested each seasonal influenza vaccination recruits few new T cells.

TCRdb reanalysed the RT-PCR reads using MiXCR and keeps one entry per CDR3 protein. Of approximately 310,000 distinct CDR3 sequences detected, less than 25% appear once; the ten largest clones hold roughly a tenth. This clonotype was observed many times. The target antigen is unknown. The sequencing used PBMCs from blood, collected about 20 months after vaccination. The TCR was taken from a man between 50 and 69 years old who received an inactivated influenza vaccine.

CDR3 bases: TGTGCCAGCAGCGTGGGATCAGGGAGGAACACTGAAGCTTTCTTT. Translating gives CASSVGSGRNTEAFF. This chain connects TRBV5-6 to TRBJ1-1; D possibly corresponds to TRBD1 (5 bases). V was trimmed by 4 bases and J by 1 base, leaving 14 bases between them. The CDR3 length is 15 residues. Germline CDR1 SGHDT, CDR2 YYEEEE.